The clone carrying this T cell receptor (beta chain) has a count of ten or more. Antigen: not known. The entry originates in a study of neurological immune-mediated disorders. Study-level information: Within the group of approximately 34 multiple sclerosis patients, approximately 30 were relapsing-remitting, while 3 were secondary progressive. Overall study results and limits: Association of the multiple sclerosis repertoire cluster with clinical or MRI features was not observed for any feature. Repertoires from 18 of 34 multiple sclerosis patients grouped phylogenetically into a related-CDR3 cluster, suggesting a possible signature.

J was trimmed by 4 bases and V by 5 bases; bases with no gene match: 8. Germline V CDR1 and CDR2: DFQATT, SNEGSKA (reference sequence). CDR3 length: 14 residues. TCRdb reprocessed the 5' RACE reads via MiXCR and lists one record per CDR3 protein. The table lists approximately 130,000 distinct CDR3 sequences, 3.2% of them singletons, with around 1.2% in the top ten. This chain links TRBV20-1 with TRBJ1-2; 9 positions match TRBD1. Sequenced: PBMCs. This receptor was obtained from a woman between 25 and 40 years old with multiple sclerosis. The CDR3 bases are TGCAGTGCTTACTGGACAGGGGACGGCTATGGCTACACCTTC. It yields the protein CSAYWTGDGYGYTF.